This entry concerns a single T cell receptor (beta chain). The record originates from a study of control samples from healthy donors and cancer patients. Assay: immunoSEQ multiplex PCR; the TCRdb copy retains only in-frame clones and omits some. Of about 48,000 clones in the sample, over 85% were seen once. The material sequenced was PBMCs. The source of this sequence is a woman in her forties or fifties with head and neck cancer.

This CDR3 reads CASSYLPDPPYNEQFF. The CDR3 DNA is TGTGCCAGCAGTTATCTGCCGGACCCTCCCTACAATGAGCAGTTCTTC. This sequence joins TRBV6-2 or TRBV6-3 and TRBJ2-1, with D uncertain. V dropped 3 bases and J dropped 2 bases, with 14 bases sitting between them. CDR1 and CDR2 (germline): MNHEY, SVGEGT. The CDR3 length is 16 residues.